The 18 T cell receptor beta chains in this list originate from one sample, sequenced in a study of shared clonotypes between healthy human individuals. Measured with immunoSEQ multiplex PCR; TCRdb has only the in-frame clones, and not every one. In the table there are just over 2,000,000 clones, roughly 96% of which are singletons. Source material: naive CD4+ T cells sorted from blood. Stated subset: CD45RA+ positively selected. Receptor source: a man aged 18 to 30 in good health.

This chain joins TRBV2 and TRBJ1-4; perhaps TRBD1 as D (5 bases). The V gene lost 6 bases and the J gene lost 8 bases, with 13 bases spanning the gap. The length of the CDR3 is 13 residues. The germline gives CDR1 SNHLY, CDR2 FYNNEI. The CDR3 loop reads CASSRGWGEKLFF. In DNA, the CDR3 is TGTGCCAGCAGCCGGGGATGGGGGGAAAAACTGTTTTTT.

This clone was counted a single time. The chain has TRBV7-2 and TRBJ2-5; D possibly uses TRBD1 or TRBD2 (5 bases each). Germline values: CDR1 SGHTA, CDR2 FQGNSA. V gave up 1 base and J gave up 5 bases, with 20 bases separating them. This CDR3 contains 17 residues. This CDR3 is CASSLVSAGTSRETQYF. Here the CDR3 DNA reads TGTGCCAGCAGCTTAGTGTCCGCAGGGACCTCCAGGGAGACCCAGTACTTC.

The V gene is TRBV28, the J gene TRBJ2-7; no clear D gene. This CDR3 has 15 amino acids. CDR1 is MDHEN, CDR2 SYDVKM, per germline. V dropped 7 bases and J dropped 7 bases, with 23 bases sitting between them. For the CDR3, the DNA is TGTGCCAGCACCGCATCCGGGCCCCAGAGGAGAGAGCAGTACTTC. Protein sequence: CASTASGPQRREQYF.

V gene TRBV5-1 combines with J gene TRBJ1-1, with D possibly TRBD1 on 5 matching bases. CDR1 and CDR2 from the germline V gene are SGHRS and YFSETQ. V was shortened by 4 bases and J by 6 bases, with 13 bases between the two germline ends. The CDR3 loop spans 13 amino acids. CDR3 loop: CASSTRDVAEAFF. CDR3 in DNA: TGCGCCAGCAGCACCCGGGACGTCGCTGAAGCTTTCTTT.

The V gene is TRBV27, the J gene TRBJ1-5, with 10 bases fitting TRBD1. Germline assignment: CDR1 MNHEY and CDR2 SMNVEV (reference sequence). After removal of 8 bases from V and 5 bases from J, the junction contained 6 bases not matched to a gene. The length of the CDR3 is 14 residues. The CDR3 loop reads CASATGGAYQPQHF. The CDR3 DNA sequence: TGTGCCAGCGCGACAGGGGGCGCGTATCAGCCCCAGCATTTT.

The sample holds one count of this clone. This sample includes further DNA sequences coding for the same CDR3. The J gene is TRBJ2-7, the V gene TRBV20-1; D gene uncertain. This CDR3 comprises 11 residues. Germline assignment: CDR1 DFQATT and CDR2 SNEGSKA (reference sequence). With 2 bases removed from V and 5 bases from J, the gap between germline ends came to 7 bases. This chain's CDR3 is CSARLGNEQYF. The CDR3 nucleotides read TGCAGTGCTAGACTAGGGAACGAGCAGTACTTC.

This clone is a singleton in its sample. The chain combines TRBV5-1 with TRBJ2-1, with 11 positions matching TRBD1. The CDR3 has 15 residues. Germline CDR1 SGHRS, CDR2 YFSETQ. V gave up 2 bases and J gave up 7 bases; unmatched junction bases: 5. The chain's CDR3 is CASSFGQGAPNEQFF. CDR3 in DNA: TGCGCCAGCAGCTTCGGACAGGGGGCTCCGAATGAGCAGTTCTTC.

V and J are TRBV6-5 and TRBJ2-6; no definite D call. This CDR3 has 15 amino acids. V was shortened by 6 bases and J by 0 bases, with 9 bases between the two germline ends. Germline V gives CDR1 MNHEY, CDR2 SVGAGI. The DNA for the CDR3 is TGTGCCAGCAGACGACGGTTCTCTGGGGCCAACGTCCTGACTTTC. It encodes CASRRRFSGANVLTF.

Concerning this clone itself: In the same sample, other DNA sequences code for this CDR3. This chain links TRBV18 with TRBJ2-3; 10 positions match TRBD1. Looked up from germline, CDR1 is KGHSH and CDR2 is LQKENI. Losses at the gene ends were 2 bases for V and 4 bases for J; bases not matched to a gene: 3. This CDR3 is built from 15 residues. CDR3 sequence reads: CASSPGTGVADTQYF. In DNA form, the CDR3 reads TGTGCCAGCTCACCAGGGACAGGGGTCGCAGATACGCAGTATTTT.

Notes on this clone: Distinct nucleotide sequences in the sample also encode this CDR3. CDR3 bases: TGTGCCAGCTCACCGAGGACAGCAACTAATGAAAAACTGTTTTTT. Translated, it gives CASSPRTATNEKLFF. The rearrangement links TRBV18 to TRBJ1-4; the D gene is possibly TRBD1 (6 bases). The CDR3 length is 15 residues. Trimming shortened V by 3 bases and J by 0 bases, and 8 bases separated the two germline ends. Germline CDR1 is KGHSH and CDR2 is LQKENI.

CDR3 region: CASSKGVQGYQPQHF. Here the CDR3 DNA reads TGTGCCAGCAGCAAAGGAGTTCAGGGGTACCAGCCCCAGCATTTT. The rearrangement joins TRBV21-1 to TRBJ1-5; the table's D call, TRBD1, has no DNA check behind it. TRBV21-1 is designated a pseudogene. This CDR3 is built from 15 residues.

In regard to this clone: The sample carries other DNA sequences with the same CDR3. CDR3 in amino acids: CASSLGGTVNTEAFF. In nucleotides, the CDR3 is TGCGCCAGCAGCTTGGGAGGGACGGTGAACACTGAAGCTTTCTTT. The rearrangement joins TRBV5-1 to TRBJ1-1; the D gene is possibly TRBD1 (5 bases). V lost 0 bases and J 0 bases, leaving 9 bases between the germline ends. The CDR3 is made up of 15 amino acids. Germline CDR1 and CDR2: SGHRS and YFSETQ. Using reference TRBV5-1 and TRBJ1-1 for the parts outside the CDR3, the full variable domain is KAGVTQTPRYLIKTRGQQVTLSCSPISGHRSVSWYQQTPGQGLQFLFEYFSETQRNKGNFPGRFSGRQFSNSRSEMNVSTLELGDSALYLCASSLGGTVNTEAFFGQGTRLTVV.

As for this clone: At the DNA level, this CDR3 is encoded by other sequences in the same sample as well. The genes are TRBV5-6 and TRBJ2-5, with 7 bases aligning to TRBD1. Germline CDR1 SGHDT, CDR2 YYEEEE. The CDR3 consists of 15 residues. J was trimmed by 5 bases and V by 0 bases; bases with no gene match: 7. The CDR3 is CASSLDRGLGETQYF. The CDR3, as DNA: TGTGCCAGCAGCTTGGACAGGGGCCTCGGGGAGACCCAGTACTTC.

This chain joins TRBV5-1 and TRBJ2-7; 8 bases map to TRBD1. This CDR3 has 15 residues. V was pared by 5 bases and J by 5 bases, with 12 bases of the junction left unmatched. Germline V gene lookup returns CDR1 SGHRS and CDR2 YFSETQ. The CDR3 DNA reads TGCGCCAGCAGTCCGCTGGACAGGGACGGCAACGAGCAGTACTTC. It is translated as CASSPLDRDGNEQYF.

The V call is TRBV7-9, the J call TRBJ2-5; D might be TRBD2 (6 bases). Germline V gene lookup returns CDR1 SEHNR and CDR2 FQNEAQ (reference sequence). V lost 5 bases and J 4 bases, leaving 14 bases between the germline ends. This CDR3 has 14 amino acids. Written as DNA, the CDR3 is TGTGCCAGCAGCCCCGTTAGGGAGGTAGAGACCCAGTACTTC. It encodes CASSPVREVETQYF.

Regarding this clone: Distinct nucleotide sequences in the sample also encode this CDR3. V is TRBV10-3 and J is TRBJ2-2, with 9 nucleotides matching TRBD1. In germline, CDR1 is ENHRY, CDR2 SYGVKD. The junction had 2 bases not matched to a gene; V was cut back by 4 bases and J by 5 bases. The CDR3 consists of 14 residues. The CDR3 nucleotides read TGTGCCATCAGTGCGGACAGGGGAACCGGGGAGCTGTTTTTT. Its protein product is CAISADRGTGELFF.

The chain uses TRBV2 and TRBJ1-1; tentative D call: TRBD1 (6 bases). Germline V CDR1 and CDR2: SNHLY, FYNNEI. V was trimmed by 7 bases and J by 1 base, leaving 10 bases between them. The CDR3 runs 13 residues. CDR3 in amino acids: CASNRDPNTEAFF. The DNA of the CDR3 is TGTGCCAGCAACAGGGACCCGAACACTGAAGCTTTCTTT.

This chain connects TRBV27 to TRBJ2-1, with 13 nucleotides matching TRBD2. V was clipped by 5 bases and J by 5 bases; unmatched bases: 6. The CDR3 contains 16 residues. Germline CDR1 MNHEY, CDR2 SMNVEV (reference sequence). The CDR3 region has the DNA TGTGCCAGCAGTCTGGGACTAGCGGGAACAAACAATGAGCAGTTCTTC. This translates into CASSLGLAGTNNEQFF.